The 25 T cell receptor beta chains listed next were all sequenced from one sample in a study of T cell responses to AZD1222 COVID-19 vaccine. Data came from immunoSEQ multiplex PCR; TCRdb stores just in-frame clones and leaves some out. The data show some 100,000 clones, 85% to 90% seen once. This sample comprised peripheral blood, obtained on day 0 of AZD1222 vaccination. The receptors were gathered from an adult in good health.

This clone was picked up one time. The gene calls are TRBV5-4 and TRBJ2-2; either TRBD1 or TRBD2 may fit D (5 bases each). The CDR3 is made up of 15 amino acids. With 0 bases removed from V and 4 bases from J, the gap between germline ends came to 10 bases. CDR1 is SGHNT, CDR2 YYREEE, per germline (reference sequence). The CDR3 DNA reads as TGTGCCAGCAGCTTGGGAGGGGCGGGCACCGGGGAGCTGTTTTTT. Amino acid sequence: CASSLGGAGTGELFF.

This chain links TRBV6-1 with TRBJ1-1; the D is unclear. The CDR3 sequence is 12 residues long. The V and J ends lost 3 bases and 7 bases respectively, with 9 bases between them. Germline-derived CDR1 and CDR2 are MNHNS and SASEGT. CDR3 loop: CASSEIRVEAFF. The CDR3 coding sequence is TGTGCCAGCAGTGAGATTAGAGTTGAAGCTTTCTTT.

The genes are TRBV2 and TRBJ2-1; 8 bases align to TRBD1. The CDR3 totals 13 residues. Trimming took 6 bases from V and 2 from J; bases not matched to a gene: 0. Germline CDR1 reads SNHLY; CDR2 reads FYNNEI. The CDR3 sequence: CASRDRAYNEQFF. CDR3 DNA: TGTGCCAGCAGGGACAGGGCCTACAATGAGCAGTTCTTC.

The chain links TRBV29-1 to TRBJ1-2; 8 bases fit TRBD1. This CDR3 is 14 amino acids long. Germline CDR1 SQVTM, CDR2 ANQGSEA. J was trimmed by 2 bases and V by 6 bases; bases with no gene match: 8. In DNA form, the CDR3 reads TGCAGCGTCGCGACAGGGGTCAGAAACTATGGCTACACCTTC. Protein product: CSVATGVRNYGYTF. The full variable domain, its missing parts supplied by reference TRBV29-1 and TRBJ1-2, is SAVISQKPSRDICQRGTSLTIQCQVDSQVTMMFWYRQQPGQSLTLIATANQGSEATYESGFVIDKFPISRPNLTFSTLTVSNMSPEDSSIYLCSVATGVRNYGYTFGSGTRLTVV.

The rearrangement uses TRBV9 and TRBJ2-1, with D tentatively TRBD2 (5 bases). The CDR3 runs 16 residues. From germline, CDR1 is SGDLS and CDR2 YYNGEE. V lost 0 bases to trimming and J lost 2 bases, with 12 bases between them. The CDR3 loop is CASSVDGVMAYNEQFF. CDR3 in DNA: TGTGCCAGCAGCGTAGACGGGGTTATGGCCTACAATGAGCAGTTCTTC.

The J gene is TRBJ2-1, the V gene TRBV30, with D possibly TRBD1 on 6 matching bases. The V and J ends lost 1 base and 9 bases respectively, with 19 bases between them. The CDR3 loop spans 15 amino acids. Per germline, CDR1 GTSNPN and CDR2 SVGIG (reference sequence). CDR3 loop: CAWSEGPTGNGEQFF. The CDR3 coding sequence is TGTGCCTGGAGTGAGGGACCTACAGGGAACGGTGAGCAGTTCTTC.

This clone was picked up a small number of times. The J gene is TRBJ2-7, the V gene TRBV14; D is perhaps TRBD1 (6 bases). The germline CDR1 and CDR2 sequences are SGHDN and FVKESK. V gave up 3 bases and J gave up 5 bases, with 8 bases separating them. This CDR3 is 12 amino acids long. CDR3 region: CASSHRGDEQYF. The CDR3 DNA reads as TGTGCCAGCAGCCACAGGGGCGACGAGCAGTACTTC.

This clone came up once. The chain uses TRBV6-2 or TRBV6-3 and TRBJ1-1, with 9 bases fitting TRBD1. The V segment lost 5 bases and the J segment 1 base; nucleotides outside the gene matches: 17. Germline V gene data show CDR1 as MNHEY and CDR2 as SVGEGT. This CDR3 comprises 19 residues. The CDR3 loop reads CASSPEDRGTVSQNTEAFF. The CDR3 nucleotides read TGTGCCAGCAGTCCAGAGGACAGGGGAACCGTCAGTCAGAACACTGAAGCTTTCTTT.

This sequence joins TRBV6-5 and TRBJ1-2, with a possible D match to TRBD1 (5 bases). The length of the CDR3 is 13 residues. Germline CDR1 reads MNHEY; CDR2 reads SVGAGI. Trimming removed 8 bases from V and 4 bases from J, with 14 bases in between. This CDR3 reads CASQKSGFYGYTF. The CDR3 DNA is TGTGCCAGCCAAAAGTCAGGGTTCTATGGCTACACCTTC.

This chain connects TRBV18 to TRBJ1-3; 8 nucleotides agree with TRBD1. Germline-derived CDR1 and CDR2 are KGHSH and LQKENI. Unmatched junction bases numbered 9, after V lost 5 bases and J lost 0 bases. This CDR3 contains 17 residues. Written as DNA, the CDR3 is TGTGCCAGCTCATCATTACCGGGACAGGACTCTGGAAACACCATATATTTT. Its translation: CASSSLPGQDSGNTIYF.

This chain uses TRBV6-5 with TRBJ1-2; no definite D call. Trimming removed 6 bases from V and 3 bases from J, with 8 bases in between. The CDR3 length is 12 residues. CDR1 is MNHEY and CDR2 is SVGAGI in the germline V gene. CDR3 sequence: CASSNLDYGYTF. Here the CDR3 DNA reads TGTGCCAGCAGCAACTTGGACTATGGCTACACCTTC.

This sequence joins TRBV19 and TRBJ1-1; maybe TRBD1 (6 bases). Germline V gene sequence: CDR1 LNHDA, CDR2 SQIVND (reference sequence). This CDR3 spans 15 amino acids. Deletions cut 5 bases from V and 4 bases from J, with 17 bases between. CDR3 sequence: CASSLQQGISTEAFF. The CDR3 coding sequence is TGTGCCAGTAGTTTACAACAGGGTATTAGCACTGAAGCTTTCTTT.

The V and J genes are TRBV11-3 and TRBJ1-6, with D unresolved. Per germline, CDR1 SGHNT and CDR2 YENEEA. The V gene lost 0 bases and the J gene lost 3 bases, with 15 bases spanning the gap. The CDR3 extends over 18 amino acids. The CDR3 DNA sequence: TGTGCCAGCAGCTTAGATCAAGGCGGATCCAACTATAATTCACCCCTCCACTTT. This codes for CASSLDQGGSNYNSPLHF.

The gene calls are TRBV18 and TRBJ1-6, with TRBD1 as a possible D gene (6 bases). V gave up 1 base and J gave up 7 bases, with 8 bases separating them. Germline V gene data show CDR1 as KGHSH and CDR2 as LQKENI. The length of the CDR3 is 14 residues. The CDR3 is CASSPQDRNSPLHF. CDR3 coding DNA: TGTGCCAGCTCACCACAAGACAGGAATTCACCCCTCCACTTT.

The chain joins TRBV28 to TRBJ2-7; 9 bases align to TRBD2. Germline V gene sequence: CDR1 MDHEN, CDR2 SYDVKM. The length of the CDR3 is 18 residues. V lost 2 bases to trimming and J lost 0 bases; unmatched junction nucleotides: 11. CDR3 residues: CASSLPGLAMKSSYEQYF. CDR3 bases: TGTGCCAGCAGTTTACCCGGACTAGCGATGAAGAGCTCCTACGAGCAGTACTTC.

The rearrangement links TRBV9 to TRBJ2-3; no definite D call. The germline V and J ends were trimmed by 4 bases and 11 bases, with 20 bases remaining between them. The V gene's germline CDR1 is SGDLS and CDR2 YYNGEE. The CDR3 spans 14 residues. DNA for the CDR3: TGTGCCAGCAGCCCCGCCCCCAGACACGGAAAGCAGTATTTT. Its protein product is CASSPAPRHGKQYF.

This clone came up once. This chain connects TRBV18 to TRBJ2-2, with D perhaps matching TRBD1 or TRBD2 (5 bases each). CDR3 length: 14 amino acids. Trimming stripped 2 bases from V and 6 bases from J, with 10 bases between. Per the germline V gene, CDR1 is KGHSH and CDR2 is LQKENI. As DNA, the CDR3 is TGTGCCAGCTCACCAATCAGGGAGCCCGGGGAGCTGTTTTTT. Amino acids: CASSPIREPGELFF.

The V gene is TRBV10-3, the J gene TRBJ1-4, with a weak D call TRBD1 (5 bases). The CDR3 has 12 residues. V lost 3 bases and J lost 14, with 13 bases in between. CDR1 ENHRY and CDR2 SYGVKD come from the germline V gene. DNA of the CDR3: TGTGCCATCAGTGACTCGGGAGGGGTTCTGTTTTTT. Its translation is CAISDSGGVLFF.

The table lists this clone with a few counts. The chain has TRBV3-1 (or the pseudogene TRBV3-2) and TRBJ1-5; 8 bases are shared with TRBD1. Germline CDR1 and CDR2: LGHDT and YNNKEL (reference sequence). This CDR3 has 13 amino acids. V gave up 4 bases and J gave up 5 bases; unmatched junction bases: 1. CDR3 loop: CASSPDRDQPQHF. The CDR3 nucleotides read TGTGCCAGCAGCCCGGACAGGGATCAGCCCCAGCATTTT.

The rearrangement links TRBV29-1 to TRBJ2-1; 14 positions agree with TRBD2. The germline V gene encodes CDR1 SQVTM and CDR2 ANQGSEA. J was trimmed by 8 bases and V by 2 bases; bases with no gene match: 5. The CDR3 is 15 residues long. In DNA, the CDR3 is TGCAGCGTTGAAACGACTAGCGGGGGGGCCGATGAGCAGTTCTTC. Protein product: CSVETTSGGADEQFF.

This sequence joins TRBV27 and TRBJ1-2, with D uncertain. Looked up from germline, CDR1 is MNHEY and CDR2 is SMNVEV (reference sequence). The CDR3 spans 12 residues. Trimming pared 6 bases from V and 8 bases from J, leaving 13 bases between. The CDR3 here is CASSPSTGGYTF. The CDR3 DNA reads TGTGCCAGCAGCCCCTCCACGGGGGGCTACACCTTC.

The chain combines TRBV24-1 with TRBJ2-3, with 7 bases aligning to TRBD2. Germline CDR1 KGHDR, CDR2 SFDVKD. V lost 4 bases, J lost 6 bases, and 6 bases stayed unmatched. The CDR3 length is 14 residues. Here the CDR3 reads CATSEAGSWDTQYF. The CDR3 nucleotides are TGTGCCACCAGTGAAGCGGGGTCCTGGGATACGCAGTATTTT.

The chain is built from TRBV5-1 and TRBJ1-2; D uncertain. V was cut by 1 base and J by 3 bases, with 7 bases left in between. There are 13 residues in the CDR3. Germline V gives CDR1 SGHRS, CDR2 YFSETQ. The CDR3 nucleotides are TGCGCCAGCAGCTTGACCCCCGACTATGGCTACACCTTC. This encodes CASSLTPDYGYTF.

The chain employs TRBV5-5 and TRBJ1-5; possibly TRBD1 for D (5 bases). Per the germline V gene, CDR1 is SGHKS and CDR2 is YYEKEE (reference sequence). The CDR3 is 14 residues long. Trimming stripped 2 bases from V and 3 bases from J, with 9 bases between. CDR3 protein: CASSLQDDNQPQHF. CDR3 nucleotide sequence: TGTGCCAGCAGCTTACAGGACGACAATCAGCCCCAGCATTTT.

The gene calls are TRBV18 and TRBJ1-1; D is possibly TRBD1 (5 bases). Trimming stripped 3 bases from V and 8 bases from J, with 13 bases between. CDR1 is KGHSH, CDR2 LQKENI, per germline. This CDR3 has 13 residues. The CDR3 DNA sequence: TGTGCCAGCTCACCCCTAGCACAGGTCGAAGCTTTCTTT. It codes for CASSPLAQVEAFF.